The 20 T cell receptor beta chains listed next were all sequenced from one sample in a study of T-cell reconstitution after alpha-beta-depleted transplantation in children. Preparation of the TCRbeta library used unique molecular identifiers. TCRdb called the PCR reads again in MiXCR, with one record for every CDR3 protein. The data hold 330,000 or so distinct CDR3 sequences, with about a tenth observed a single time. The material sequenced was PBMCs, taken before TCRalphabeta/CD19-depleted stem cell transplant. The source of these receptors is a boy younger than two with acute myeloid leukemia, due to receive a stem cell transplant.

This clonotype occurred once. CDR3 residues: CASAASTNEKLFF. The CDR3, as DNA: TGTGCCAGTGCAGCTTCAACTAATGAAAAACTGTTTTTT. The J gene is TRBJ1-4, the V gene TRBV19; D is undetermined. The CDR3 has 13 amino acids. With 8 bases removed from V and 0 bases from J, the gap between germline ends came to 7 bases. CDR1 is LNHDA and CDR2 is SQIVND in the germline V gene (reference sequence).

This clonotype was seen at least ten times. The gene calls are TRBV3-1 and TRBJ2-3, with D perhaps matching TRBD2 (6 bases). Germline CDR1 and CDR2: LGHDT and YNNKEL (reference sequence). V lost 4 bases to trimming and J lost 5 bases, with 13 bases between them. The CDR3 sequence is 14 residues long. CDR3 coding DNA: TGTGCCAGCAGCCTCGCGGGGAGCCAAGATACGCAGTATTTT. It translates to CASSLAGSQDTQYF.

In this sample, this clonotype turned up many times. The chain couples TRBV20-1 to TRBJ2-7; D is perhaps TRBD1 or TRBD2 (6 bases each). The CDR3 sequence is 16 residues long. Trimming cost V 1 base and J 6 bases, with 22 bases left between them. Germline assignment: CDR1 DFQATT and CDR2 SNEGSKA (reference sequence). CDR3 sequence (DNA): TGCAGTGCTAGAGTGGGGGGCGGGACCCGGGTGTCCGAGCAGTACTTC. This translates into CSARVGGGTRVSEQYF.

This clonotype was detected many times. The V gene is TRBV12-3 or TRBV12-4, the J gene TRBJ2-7; D gene ambiguous. V lost 5 bases to trimming and J lost 3 bases, with 14 bases between them. The CDR3 extends over 14 amino acids. CDR3 in DNA: TGTGCCAGCAGTCCAAGTCGGAAGGGCTACGAGCAGTACTTC. This translates into CASSPSRKGYEQYF.

This clonotype was found many times. The CDR3 coding sequence is TGCAGTGCTAGCCTCCCCAGGCCCAACTACGAGCAGTACTTC. Translated, it gives CSASLPRPNYEQYF. The chain combines TRBV20-1 with TRBJ2-7; D unclear. This CDR3 spans 14 amino acids. The V end lost 3 bases, the J end lost 3 bases, and 15 bases lay between the germline ends. The germline V gene encodes CDR1 DFQATT and CDR2 SNEGSKA (reference sequence).

This clonotype was counted many times. J is TRBJ2-2 and V is TRBV4-3; D tentatively reads TRBD1 or TRBD2 (7 bases each). Trimming removed 4 bases from V and 0 bases from J, with 15 bases in between. This CDR3 is 17 amino acids long. Germline lookup yields CDR1 LGHNA and CDR2 YSLEER. The CDR3 DNA reads as TGCGCCAGCAGCCCAGCGGGACAGCCCTCGAACACCGGGGAGCTGTTTTTT. Translating gives CASSPAGQPSNTGELFF.

This clonotype was seen many times. The V and J genes are TRBV28 and TRBJ2-7; a weak D match, TRBD2 (6 bases). The ends were cut back, 3 bases at V and 6 bases at J, with 12 bases in the middle. Germline-derived CDR1 and CDR2 are MDHEN and SYDVKM. The CDR3 spans 13 residues. CDR3 region: CASSLQLAREQYF. The CDR3, as DNA: TGTGCCAGCAGTTTGCAACTAGCTCGCGAGCAGTACTTC.

A few counts support this clonotype. The chain links TRBV12-3 or TRBV12-4 to TRBJ1-2; 8 nucleotides match TRBD1. The CDR3 runs to 16 residues. The V segment lost 1 base and the J segment 4 bases; nucleotides outside the gene matches: 8. The CDR3 spells CASSLEDREGVYGYTF. CDR3 coding DNA: TGTGCCAGCAGTTTAGAGGACAGGGAGGGAGTCTATGGCTACACCTTC.

This clonotype has ten or more counts. The rearrangement uses TRBV29-1 and TRBJ2-4; D call uncertain. Germline loops: CDR1 SQVTM, CDR2 ANQGSEA. V lost 1 base to trimming and J lost 0 bases, with 4 bases between them. The CDR3 totals 13 residues. CDR3 sequence: CSVEGRAKNIQYF. DNA of the CDR3: TGCAGCGTTGAAGGCCGAGCCAAAAACATTCAGTACTTC.

This clonotype was recorded at least ten times. The V call is TRBV7-8, the J call TRBJ1-1, with D unclear. CDR1 and CDR2 (germline): SGHVS, FQNEAQ. V lost 2 bases and J lost 0, with 10 bases in between. This CDR3 comprises 15 residues. The CDR3 nucleotides are TGTGCCAGCAGCTTATCCCAACAGTTGAACACTGAAGCTTTCTTT. Its translation: CASSLSQQLNTEAFF. Based on the CDR3 plus reference TRBV7-8 and TRBJ1-1, the full variable domain is GAGVSQSPRYKVAKRGQDVALRCDPISGHVSLFWYQQALGQGPEFLTYFQNEAQLDKSGLPSDRFFAERPEGSVSTLKIQRTQQEDSAVYLCASSLSQQLNTEAFFGQGTRLTVV.

The chain uses TRBV3-1 and TRBJ2-1, with 15 bases lining up with TRBD2. The V segment lost 4 bases and the J segment 7 bases; nucleotides outside the gene matches: 8. CDR1 LGHDT and CDR2 YNNKEL come from the germline V gene (reference sequence). The CDR3 sequence is 17 residues long. The CDR3 loop is CASSPRTSGRVGNEQFF. CDR3 in DNA: TGTGCCAGCAGCCCCCGGACTAGCGGGAGGGTCGGGAATGAGCAGTTCTTC.

This clonotype was picked up many times. V and J are TRBV24-1 and TRBJ1-5, with D unresolved. Trimming removed 7 bases at V and 7 bases at J, with 13 bases between. The CDR3 is 13 residues long. Germline V lookup: CDR1 KGHDR, CDR2 SFDVKD. CDR3 region: CATRGGVGQPQHF. Here the CDR3 DNA reads TGTGCCACCAGGGGCGGGGTAGGCCAGCCCCAGCATTTT.

This clonotype has at least ten counts. The chain recombines TRBV6-1 with TRBJ2-4; D not certain. CDR3 size: 13 residues. V was shortened by 5 bases and J by 0 bases, with 5 bases between the two germline ends. CDR1 and CDR2 from the germline V gene are MNHNS and SASEGT. CDR3 loop: CASSPLAKNIQYF. The CDR3 region has the DNA TGTGCCAGCAGTCCCCTAGCCAAAAACATTCAGTACTTC.

This clonotype occurred many times. The J gene is TRBJ1-2, the V gene TRBV5-1, with D tentatively TRBD1 (5 bases). The CDR3 is made up of 12 amino acids. Germline values: CDR1 SGHRS, CDR2 YFSETQ. V was pared by 0 bases and J by 8 bases, with 8 bases between. The chain's CDR3 is CASSLERGGYTF. CDR3 sequence (DNA): TGCGCCAGCAGCTTGGAGCGGGGGGGCTACACCTTC.

This clonotype was found many times. The chain links TRBV5-6 to TRBJ1-3, with D hard to call. The CDR3 is made up of 15 amino acids. Germline V gives CDR1 SGHDT, CDR2 YYEEEE. V was cut by 2 bases and J by 0 bases, with 9 bases left in between. The CDR3 reads CASSFGRISGNTIYF. CDR3 bases: TGTGCCAGCAGCTTCGGCCGTATCTCTGGAAACACCATATATTTT.

This clonotype was recorded a few times. The CDR3 bases are TGTGCCAGCAGTTATAGACAGGGGGTCCCTCCCGGGACTAGCCTTAGCACAGATACGCAGTATTTT. It translates to CASSYRQGVPPGTSLSTDTQYF. The V gene is TRBV6-2 or TRBV6-3, the J gene TRBJ2-3; the D call may be TRBD1 or TRBD2 (9 bases each). Per the germline V gene, CDR1 is MNHEY and CDR2 is SVGEGT. This CDR3 spans 22 amino acids. Between the trimmed V and J ends, which lost 3 bases and 0 bases, there was a span of 31 bases.

In its sample, this clonotype was seen many times. This chain uses TRBV7-9 with TRBJ2-3; 10 bases agree with TRBD1. Trimming at V came to 2 bases and at J to 3 bases, leaving 5 bases not matched to a gene. Looked up from germline, CDR1 is SEHNR and CDR2 is FQNEAQ (reference sequence). CDR3 length: 16 amino acids. CDR3 DNA: TGTGCCAGCAGCTTATCGACAGGGGGCGAGACAGATACGCAGTATTTT. Translation: CASSLSTGGETDTQYF.

There are many counts of this clonotype. The chain combines TRBV28 with TRBJ2-5; 12 positions match TRBD2. The J segment lost 5 bases and the V segment lost 3 bases, leaving 10 bases of the junction unmatched. CDR1 is MDHEN, CDR2 SYDVKM, per germline. The CDR3 is 17 amino acids. The CDR3 spells CASSFPVLAGGSETQYF. DNA for the CDR3: TGTGCCAGCAGTTTCCCGGTCCTAGCGGGGGGGTCCGAGACCCAGTACTTC.

This clonotype was seen ten or more times. This CDR3 reads CASSELGGSSYEQYF. CDR3 nucleotides: TGTGCCAGCAGTGAATTAGGGGGAAGCTCCTACGAGCAGTACTTC. The chain combines TRBV25-1 with TRBJ2-7, with D tentatively TRBD1 (6 bases). Trimming left V 1 base short and J 0 bases short, with 10 bases between. The CDR3 runs 15 residues. The V gene's germline CDR1 is MGHDK and CDR2 SYGVNS.

This clonotype was seen many times. The chain uses TRBV20-1 and TRBJ2-1; D is perhaps TRBD2 (5 bases). Germline assignment: CDR1 DFQATT and CDR2 SNEGSKA (reference sequence). The CDR3 is 20 residues long. V was shortened by 2 bases and J by 1 base, with 27 bases between the two germline ends. DNA of the CDR3: TGCAGTGCTAGATTCCCCGGGTCCTCCACCGGGATCGCATCCTACAATGAGCAGTTCTTC. It yields the protein CSARFPGSSTGIASYNEQFF.